The next 16 T cell receptor beta chains were all read from a single sample in a study of beta chain features in type 1 diabetes. As every portion of the isolated RNA was reverse transcribed, the sequencing read expressed TCRB transcripts. Assay: immunoSEQ multiplex PCR; the TCRdb copy retains only in-frame clones and omits some. The sample has about 150,000 clones; about 8.1% are singletons. The sample taken for sequencing was central memory CD4+ T cells from blood. The receptors originated from a man aged 18-30 years in good health.

This clone came up a few times. The chain joins TRBV4-3 to TRBJ2-3; TRBD2 matches at 7 bases. The CDR3 sequence is 15 residues long. From germline, CDR1 is LGHNA and CDR2 YSLEER. V was pared by 3 bases and J by 8 bases, with 11 bases of the junction left unmatched. The CDR3 here is CASSHDRLASATQYF. The CDR3 DNA reads as TGCGCCAGCAGCCACGATAGACTAGCCTCCGCTACGCAGTATTTT.

V and J are TRBV7-2 and TRBJ1-2; TRBD1 matches at 8 bases. This CDR3 contains 13 residues. The trim removed 4 bases at V and 6 bases at J, leaving 4 bases unmatched. Germline V gene sequence: CDR1 SGHTA, CDR2 FQGNSA. The chain's CDR3 is CASSSTGGNGYTF. In DNA, the CDR3 is TGTGCCAGCAGCTCAACAGGGGGGAATGGCTACACCTTC.

This clone was counted a few times. This rearrangement joins TRBV5-6 to TRBJ2-7, with 9 positions matching TRBD2. The ends lost 4 bases at V and 3 bases at J; junction bases unmatched: 17. The V gene's germline CDR1 is SGHDT and CDR2 YYEEEE. The CDR3 consists of 18 residues. CDR3 sequence: CASSPVASGTTSHYEQYF. Here the CDR3 DNA reads TGTGCCAGCAGCCCTGTTGCTAGCGGGACCACCTCACACTACGAGCAGTACTTC.

CDR3 sequence (DNA): TGTGCCAGCAGCTCTAGGACTAGCGGGGGTACTAATACGCAGTATTTT. Its translation is CASSSRTSGGTNTQYF. This chain uses TRBV9 with TRBJ2-3, with 13 bases lining up with TRBD2. Trimming took 4 bases from V and 7 from J; bases not matched to a gene: 9. CDR1 and CDR2 (germline): SGDLS, YYNGEE. This CDR3 has 16 amino acids.

V and J are TRBV5-4 and TRBJ2-4; the match to TRBD2 covers 11 bases. The CDR3 runs 15 residues. V lost 5 bases to trimming and J lost 7 bases; unmatched junction nucleotides: 8. CDR1 is SGHNT and CDR2 is YYREEE in the germline V gene (reference sequence). CDR3 in DNA: TGTGCCAGCAGTCTAGCGGGGGGCTTGGTGAACATTCAGTACTTC. Protein product: CASSLAGGLVNIQYF.

Only a few counts were recorded for this clone. The V gene is TRBV5-1, the J gene TRBJ1-1; D unresolved. Germline values: CDR1 SGHRS, CDR2 YFSETQ. Trimming pared 4 bases from V and 0 bases from J, leaving 13 bases between. There are 15 residues in the CDR3. DNA for the CDR3: TGCGCCAGCAGCCTACCCTCGGTAGTGAACACTGAAGCTTTCTTT. Translated, it gives CASSLPSVVNTEAFF.

This clone showed up many times. CDR3 sequence (DNA): TGTGCCAGCAGCTTAGCGCTAGCCACCTCGGGAAAGACCCAGTACTTC. The encoded protein is CASSLALATSGKTQYF. The chain has TRBV7-2 and TRBJ2-5, with D possibly TRBD2 on 5 matching bases. V shed 0 bases and J shed 6 bases, with 17 bases lying between them. The germline gives CDR1 SGHTA, CDR2 FQGNSA. The CDR3 spans 16 residues.

This clone was recorded a few times. A much larger clone differs by one base, so this may be a read error. This chain links TRBV29-1 with TRBJ2-1; D may be TRBD1 (5 bases). Trimming removed 3 bases at V and 8 bases at J, with 8 bases between. Germline CDR1 is SQVTM and CDR2 is ANQGSEA. CDR3 length: 11 amino acids. CDR3 nucleotides: TGCAGCGTTGATCCAGGGCATGAGCAGTTCTTC. Amino acids: CSVDPGHEQFF.

This clone was seen once. V and J are TRBV19 and TRBJ1-2, with a weak D call TRBD1 (6 bases). The CDR3 has 13 residues. Trimming pared 6 bases from V and 8 bases from J, leaving 16 bases between. In germline, CDR1 is LNHDA, CDR2 SQIVND (reference sequence). In nucleotides, the CDR3 is TGTGCCAGTAGGATCGAGAACAGGGACGGCTACACCTTC. It specifies CASRIENRDGYTF.

There are a few counts of this clone. The J gene is TRBJ2-3, the V gene TRBV4-3; no definite D call. The CDR3 sequence is 15 residues long. Trimming removed 0 bases from V and 2 bases from J, with 9 bases in between. Per germline, CDR1 LGHNA and CDR2 YSLEER. CDR3 in amino acids: CASSQDLSYTDTQYF. CDR3 nucleotide sequence: TGCGCCAGCAGCCAAGATCTTAGCTACACAGATACGCAGTATTTT.

The rearrangement links TRBV28 to TRBJ2-7; D may be TRBD1 (6 bases). Trimming stripped 8 bases from V and 3 bases from J, with 8 bases between. Germline loops: CDR1 MDHEN, CDR2 SYDVKM. This CDR3 is 11 amino acids long. CDR3 sequence (DNA): TGTGCCAGCGAGGACAGCTACGAGCAGTACTTC. This translates into CASEDSYEQYF.

The chain is built from TRBV5-6 and TRBJ1-1; 9 bases agree with TRBD1. Germline V gene data show CDR1 as SGHDT and CDR2 as YYEEEE. CDR3 length: 14 amino acids. With 2 bases clipped from V and 5 bases from J, the junction kept 4 bases outside the gene matches. In nucleotides, the CDR3 is TGTGCCAGCAGCTTACAGGGGGCTGGAACTGAAGCTTTCTTT. This gives the protein CASSLQGAGTEAFF.

CDR3 nucleotide sequence: TGCGCCACCGTGATACGGGACAGGGGCTACGAGCAGTACTTC. Translated: CATVIRDRGYEQYF. This chain connects TRBV5-1 to TRBJ2-7, with 10 bases identical to TRBD1. V trimming: 9 bases; J trimming: 3 bases; junction bases outside the gene matches: 9. Germline CDR1 SGHRS, CDR2 YFSETQ. This CDR3 spans 14 amino acids.

The CDR3 sequence is CASSQDPGGPYEQYF. The DNA of the CDR3 is TGCGCCAGCAGCCAAGACCCGGGGGGACCCTACGAGCAGTACTTC. J is TRBJ2-7 and V is TRBV4-3; 7 bases agree with TRBD2. Germline V gene lookup returns CDR1 LGHNA and CDR2 YSLEER. This CDR3 comprises 15 residues. Trimming at V came to 0 bases and at J to 2 bases, leaving 4 bases not matched to a gene.

This clone was seen more than once but under ten times. The CDR3 region has the DNA TGTGCCAGCAGCTTAGGGGACAGCTACTCTGGAAACACCATATATTTT. This sequence encodes CASSLGDSYSGNTIYF. This chain uses TRBV7-2 with TRBJ1-3; TRBD1 matches at 7 bases. The CDR3 is 16 residues long. The germline CDR1 and CDR2 sequences are SGHTA and FQGNSA. The ends lost 1 base at V and 0 bases at J; junction bases unmatched: 3.

This clone was found many times. V usage is TRBV4-2 and J usage is TRBJ2-3; possibly TRBD2 for D (7 bases). V was trimmed by 0 bases and J by 6 bases, leaving 19 bases between them. Germline V lookup: CDR1 LGHNA, CDR2 YNFKEQ. The CDR3 is made up of 17 amino acids. The CDR3 is CASSQELRGPAWDTQYF. CDR3 in DNA: TGTGCCAGCAGCCAAGAGCTGCGGGGGCCCGCCTGGGATACGCAGTATTTT.